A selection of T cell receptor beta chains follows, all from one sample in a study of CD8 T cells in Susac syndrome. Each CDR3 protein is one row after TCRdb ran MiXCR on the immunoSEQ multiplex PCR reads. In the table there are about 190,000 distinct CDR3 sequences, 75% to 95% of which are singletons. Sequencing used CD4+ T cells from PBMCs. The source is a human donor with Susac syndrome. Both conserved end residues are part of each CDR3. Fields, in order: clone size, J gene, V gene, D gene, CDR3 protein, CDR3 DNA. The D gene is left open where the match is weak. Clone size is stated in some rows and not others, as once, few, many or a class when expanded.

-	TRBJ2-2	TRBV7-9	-	CASSDTVFTDTGELFF	TGTGCCAGCAGCGATACAGTTTTCACCGACACCGGGGAGCTGTTTTTT
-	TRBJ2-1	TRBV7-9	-	CASSLVGGRLTTYNEQFF	TGTGCCAGCAGCTTAGTTGGGGGGAGGCTTACCACCTACAATGAGCAGTTCTTC
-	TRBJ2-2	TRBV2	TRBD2	CASGLAGDGELFF	TGTGCCAGCGGACTAGCGGGAGACGGGGAGCTGTTTTTT
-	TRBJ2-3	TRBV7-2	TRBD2	CASSLDPSGGPDTQYF	TGTGCCAGCAGCTTAGATCCTAGCGGGGGGCCCGATACGCAGTATTTT
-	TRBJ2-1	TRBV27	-	CASSPRGQVGNEQFF	TGTGCCAGCAGTCCACGGGGGCAAGTGGGGAATGAGCAGTTCTTC
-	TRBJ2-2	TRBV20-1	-	CSAREQNTGELFF	TGCAGTGCTAGGGAACAGAACACCGGGGAGCTGTTTTTT
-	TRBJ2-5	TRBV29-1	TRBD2	CSVAGGSRVETQYF	TGCAGCGTTGCCGGCGGGAGTAGGGTAGAGACCCAGTACTTC
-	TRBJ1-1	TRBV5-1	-	CASSLAQTEAFF	TGCGCCAGCAGCTTGGCGCAAACTGAAGCTTTCTTT
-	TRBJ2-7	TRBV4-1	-	CASSRRKAGAITEQYF	TGCGCCAGCAGCCGCCGGAAGGCAGGGGCCATTACCGAGCAGTACTTC
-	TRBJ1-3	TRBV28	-	CASSYQGGLGNTIYF	TGTGCCAGCAGTTACCAGGGCGGTCTGGGAAACACCATATATTTT
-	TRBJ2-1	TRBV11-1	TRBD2	CASSLSVAGGSSYNEQFF	TGTGCCAGCAGCTTATCTGTAGCGGGAGGGAGCTCCTACAATGAGCAGTTCTTC
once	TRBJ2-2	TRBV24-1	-	CATSDNTVWASTGELFF	TGTGCCACCAGTGATAATACCGTGTGGGCCAGCACCGGGGAGCTGTTTTTT
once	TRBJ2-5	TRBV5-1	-	CASSWAGLEETQYF	TGCGCCAGCAGCTGGGCGGGACTGGAAGAGACCCAGTACTTC
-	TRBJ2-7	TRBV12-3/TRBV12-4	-	CASTVSGAFGEQYF	TGTGCCAGCACCGTGTCTGGCGCCTTTGGCGAGCAGTACTTC
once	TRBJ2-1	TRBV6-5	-	CASRVGHESNEQFF	TGTGCCAGCAGGGTGGGACATGAATCCAATGAGCAGTTCTTC
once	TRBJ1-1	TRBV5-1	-	CASSLDGPRGTEAFF	TGCGCCAGCTCCCTTGACGGACCAAGAGGGACTGAAGCTTTCTTT
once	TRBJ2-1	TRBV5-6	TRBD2	CASSQRSGNSYNEQFF	TGTGCCAGCAGCCAACGTAGCGGGAACTCCTACAATGAGCAGTTCTTC
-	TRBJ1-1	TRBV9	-	CASSPFKGDLNTEAFF	TGTGCCAGCAGCCCCTTCAAGGGAGATTTGAACACTGAAGCTTTCTTT
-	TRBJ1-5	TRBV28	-	CASRLGTPYSNQPQHF	TGTGCCAGCAGGCTAGGGACACCTTATAGCAATCAGCCCCAGCATTTT
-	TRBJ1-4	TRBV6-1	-	CASSTTVANEKLFF	TGTGCCAGCAGTACGACAGTGGCTAATGAAAAACTGTTTTTT
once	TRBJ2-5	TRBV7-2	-	CASSLAFTETQYF	TGTGCCAGCAGCTTAGCGTTTACAGAGACCCAGTACTTC
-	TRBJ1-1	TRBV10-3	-	CAISATVNTEAFF	TGTGCCATCAGTGCGACAGTTAACACTGAAGCTTTCTTT
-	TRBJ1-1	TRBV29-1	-	CSVANTEAFF	TGCAGCGTTGCCAACACTGAAGCTTTCTTT
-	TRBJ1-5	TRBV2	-	CASSNMGPSNQPQHF	TGTGCCAGCAGTAATATGGGGCCGAGCAATCAGCCCCAGCATTTT
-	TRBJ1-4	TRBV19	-	CASRREEEKLFF	TGTGCCAGTAGGAGGGAAGAAGAAAAACTGTTTTTT
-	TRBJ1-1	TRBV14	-	CASSQAQGGTEAFF	TGTGCCAGCAGCCAAGCACAGGGTGGCACTGAAGCTTTCTTT
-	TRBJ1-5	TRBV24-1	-	CATSDSGNQPQHF	TGTGCCACCAGTGATTCTGGCAATCAGCCCCAGCATTTT
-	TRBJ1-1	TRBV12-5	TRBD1	CASGSRQGGTEAFF	TGTGCTAGTGGCTCCCGACAGGGGGGGACTGAAGCTTTCTTT
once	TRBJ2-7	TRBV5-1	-	CASSLDRDGADEQYF	TGCGCCAGCAGCTTGGATCGGGACGGCGCGGACGAGCAGTACTTC
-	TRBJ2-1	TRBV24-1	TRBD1	CATSDSGTGLGEQFF	TGTGCCACCAGTGATTCCGGGACAGGGTTGGGTGAGCAGTTCTTC
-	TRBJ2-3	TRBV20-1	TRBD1	CSARGNRGSSDTQYF	TGCAGTGCTAGAGGGAACAGGGGTTCATCAGATACGCAGTATTTT
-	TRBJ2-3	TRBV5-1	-	CASSLSGESLSTDTQYF	TGCGCCAGCAGCTTGAGCGGAGAAAGCCTTAGCACAGATACGCAGTATTTT